This T cell receptor beta chain originates from a study of CD8+ T cells in alopecia areata. CDR3 length equals 13 residues. Germline V gene lookup returns CDR1 SQVTM and CDR2 ANQGSEA. With V trimmed by 7 bases and J by 6 bases, 8 bases remained unmatched. Extracted RNA was reverse transcribed, and the resulting cDNA served as sequencing template. Libraries were prepared by immunoSEQ multiplex PCR; TCRdb keeps only in-frame clonotypes and omits some of them. The repertoire has approximately 210,000 clones, approximately 57% of them found once; the top ten carry approximately 0.93%. Findings and limits, study-wide: On tofacitinib, scalp and blood still held many of the expanded lesional clones. It was less clear whether patients shared TCRs than it was in mice, possibly because of HLA.

Comments on this clone: Antigen: not known.

Treatment specified: oral pan-JAK inhibitor, 5-10 mg twice daily. The authors sorted CD4+ and CD8+ T cells from PBMCs. The TCR comes from a human donor with alopecia areata. This rearrangement joins TRBV29-1 to TRBJ1-4, with 7 bases aligning to TRBD1. The material sequenced was CD4+ T cells sorted from blood, taken at week 24, from a patient treated with tofacitinib. Written as DNA, the CDR3 is TGCAGCGCCCATACCGGGACAGATGAAAAACTGTTTTTT. Its translation: CSAHTGTDEKLFF.